This T cell receptor beta chain is drawn from a study of T-cell memory formation after mild COVID-19. Study-level information: Most TCR clusters belonged to a single donor.

V was trimmed by 3 bases and J by 2 bases, leaving 8 bases between them. CDR1 DFQATT and CDR2 SNEGSKA come from the germline V gene (reference sequence). The CDR3 sequence is 12 residues long. Regarding this clonotype: No antigen is known for it.

It was 5'RACE with constant-segment primers that produced the TCR alpha and TCR beta cDNA libraries, which carried sample barcodes and UMIs. TCRdb fed the 5' RACE reads into MiXCR, producing one record per CDR3 protein. The sample contains about 270,000 distinct CDR3 sequences, 15% to 19% of which appear only once. Notes on the study in general: Contracting CD4+ clones lay largely in CM and EM, with CD8+ ones residing in EMRA. Pre-infection memory showed some responding clones, and this suggested that cross-reactive memory joined.

The chain employs TRBV20-1 and TRBJ2-7; either TRBD1 or TRBD2 may supply D (6 bases each). The specimen was PBMCs or a T cell subset sorted from them (not recorded which). This TCR derives from an adult woman who had mild COVID-19 (a few samples of this study predate the infection). Cell type and time point are not known. CDR3 nucleotides: TGCAGTGCTAGCGGGGGCACCTACGAGCAGTACTTC. As protein: CSASGGTYEQYF.